The T cell receptor (beta chain) described here comes from a study of metastatic and nonmetastatic thyroid tumors. About the study: It was across blood and tumor or nodule tissue from malignant and benign thyroid patients that repertoires were compared.

Whole-study findings and limits: Across blood and tumor, TCR beta diversity in malignant thyroid tumors was reportedly significantly higher than in benign nodules.

In its sample, this clone was seen a few times. Antigen: not known. Germline and junction disagree at one end, which may indicate a read error. All patients reached thyroid surgery having received no treatment beforehand. CDR3 size: 17 residues. Using MiXCR, TCRdb re-called clones from the PCR reads. The sample lists some 50,000 clones, less than 25% seen once, with under 4% in the top ten. The receptor comes from a male donor with papillary thyroid cancer or a benign thyroid nodule (not recorded which). Some clones in this sample may be carry-over from other donors' samples. The gene calls are TRBV12-3 or TRBV12-4 and TRBJ2-7; D gene unclear. The specimen was blood. CDR3 bases: TGTGCCAGCAGTTTAGGGCGGTGGAGACGGAGCTCCTACGATCAGTACTTC. Its translation: CASSLGRWRRSSYDQYF.